What follows are 2 T cell receptor beta chains derived from one specimen sequenced in a study of human T cells and chemical hapten exposure. Unfractionated whole blood yielded the extracted total RNA. In TCRdb, the 5' RACE reads were re-called with MiXCR into one record per CDR3 protein. The sample has under 150,000 distinct CDR3 sequences, around a fifth seen once; the top ten hold about 3%. The receptor set was obtained from a human donor in good health.

The chain couples TRBV9 to TRBJ2-2; D is unresolved. This CDR3 comprises 19 residues. V was trimmed by 1 base and J by 0 bases, leaving 19 bases between them. From germline, CDR1 is SGDLS and CDR2 YYNGEE. The CDR3 is CASSVSSWIGFTNTGELFF. The CDR3 nucleotides read TGTGCCAGCAGCGTATCCTCGTGGATCGGCTTTACGAACACCGGGGAGCTGTTTTTT.

This clonotype has a handful of counts. The V call is TRBV10-2, the J call TRBJ2-3, with 7 bases fitting TRBD2. The junction had 14 bases not matched to a gene; V was cut back by 5 bases and J by 3 bases. The CDR3 is made up of 17 amino acids. In germline, CDR1 is WSHSY, CDR2 SAAADI. DNA for the CDR3: TGCGCCAGCAGTACTACTGGGATTGGAGCGGGGACAGATACGCAGTATTTT. Encoded protein: CASSTTGIGAGTDTQYF.